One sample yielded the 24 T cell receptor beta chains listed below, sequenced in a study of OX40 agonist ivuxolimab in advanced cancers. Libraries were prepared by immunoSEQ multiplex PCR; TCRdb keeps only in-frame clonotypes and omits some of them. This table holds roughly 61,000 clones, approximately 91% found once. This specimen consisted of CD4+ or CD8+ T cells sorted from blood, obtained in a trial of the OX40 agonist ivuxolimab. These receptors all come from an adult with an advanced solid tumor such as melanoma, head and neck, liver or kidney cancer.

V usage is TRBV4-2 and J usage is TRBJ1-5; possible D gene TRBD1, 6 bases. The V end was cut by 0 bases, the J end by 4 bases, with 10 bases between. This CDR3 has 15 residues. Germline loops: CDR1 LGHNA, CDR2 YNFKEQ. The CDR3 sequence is CASSQENDRNQPQHF. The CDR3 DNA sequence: TGTGCCAGCAGCCAAGAGAATGACAGGAATCAGCCCCAGCATTTT.

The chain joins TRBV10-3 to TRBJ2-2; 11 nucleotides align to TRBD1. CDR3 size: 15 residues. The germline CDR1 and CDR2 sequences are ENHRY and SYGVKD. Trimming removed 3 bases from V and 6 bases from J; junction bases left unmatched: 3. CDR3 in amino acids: CAISDPGQGAGELFF. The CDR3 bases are TGTGCCATCAGTGATCCGGGACAGGGGGCCGGGGAGCTGTTTTTT.

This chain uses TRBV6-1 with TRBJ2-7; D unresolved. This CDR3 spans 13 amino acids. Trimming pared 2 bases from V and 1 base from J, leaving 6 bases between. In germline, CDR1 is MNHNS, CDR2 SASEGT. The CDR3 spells CASSESASYEQYF. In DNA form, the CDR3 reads TGTGCCAGCAGTGAATCTGCGTCCTACGAGCAGTACTTC.

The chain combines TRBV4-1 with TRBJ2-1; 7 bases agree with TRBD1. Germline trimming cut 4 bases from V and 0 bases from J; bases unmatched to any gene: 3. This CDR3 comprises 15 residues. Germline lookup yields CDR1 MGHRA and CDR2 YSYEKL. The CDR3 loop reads CASSPRTGSYNEQFF. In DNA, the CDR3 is TGCGCCAGCAGCCCGCGGACAGGCTCCTACAATGAGCAGTTCTTC.

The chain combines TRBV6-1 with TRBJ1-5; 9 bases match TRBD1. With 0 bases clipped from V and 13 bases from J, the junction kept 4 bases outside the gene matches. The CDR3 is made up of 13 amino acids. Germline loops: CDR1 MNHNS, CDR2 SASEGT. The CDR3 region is CASSEAGTGLQHF. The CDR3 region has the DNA TGTGCCAGCAGTGAAGCGGGGACAGGGCTGCAGCATTTT.

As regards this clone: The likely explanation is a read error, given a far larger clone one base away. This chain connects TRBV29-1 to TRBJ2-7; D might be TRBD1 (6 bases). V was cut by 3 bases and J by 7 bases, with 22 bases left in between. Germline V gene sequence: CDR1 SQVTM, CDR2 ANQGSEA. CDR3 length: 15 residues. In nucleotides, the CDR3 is TGCAGCGTTGATGGGGTGGGGACAAACCTCAATGAGCAGTACTTC. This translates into CSVDGVGTNLNEQYF.

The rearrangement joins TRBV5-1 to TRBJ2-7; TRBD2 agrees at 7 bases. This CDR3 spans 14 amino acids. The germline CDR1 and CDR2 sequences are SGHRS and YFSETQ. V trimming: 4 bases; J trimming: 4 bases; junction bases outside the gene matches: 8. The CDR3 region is CASSPASGVYEQYF. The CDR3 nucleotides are TGCGCCAGCAGCCCCGCTAGCGGAGTATACGAGCAGTACTTC.

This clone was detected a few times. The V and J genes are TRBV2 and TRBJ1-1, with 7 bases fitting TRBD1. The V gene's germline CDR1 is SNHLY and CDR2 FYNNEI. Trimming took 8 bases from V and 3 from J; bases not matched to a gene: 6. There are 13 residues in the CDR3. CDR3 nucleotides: TGTGCCAGCGACAGGGCCCAAGACACTGAAGCTTTCTTT. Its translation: CASDRAQDTEAFF.

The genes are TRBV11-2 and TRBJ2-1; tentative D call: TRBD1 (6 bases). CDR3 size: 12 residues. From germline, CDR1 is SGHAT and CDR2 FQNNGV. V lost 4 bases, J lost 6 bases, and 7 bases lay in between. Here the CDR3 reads CASSSDSNEQFF. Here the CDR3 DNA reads TGTGCCAGCAGCTCGGACAGCAATGAGCAGTTCTTC.

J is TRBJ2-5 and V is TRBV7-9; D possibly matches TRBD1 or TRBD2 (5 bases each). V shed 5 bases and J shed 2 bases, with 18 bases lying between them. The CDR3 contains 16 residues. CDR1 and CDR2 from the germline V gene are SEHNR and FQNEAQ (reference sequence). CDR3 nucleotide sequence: TGTGCCAGCAGCCACGCCGGGACGGAGGATCAAGAGACCCAGTACTTC. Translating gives CASSHAGTEDQETQYF.

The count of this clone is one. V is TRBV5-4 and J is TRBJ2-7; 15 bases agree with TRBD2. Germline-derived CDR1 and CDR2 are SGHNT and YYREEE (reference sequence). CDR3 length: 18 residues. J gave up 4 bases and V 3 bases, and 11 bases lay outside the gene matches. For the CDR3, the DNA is TGTGCCAGCAGCTCCGGACTAGCGGGGGGGCTTGAATTTTACGAGCAGTACTTC. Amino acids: CASSSGLAGGLEFYEQYF.

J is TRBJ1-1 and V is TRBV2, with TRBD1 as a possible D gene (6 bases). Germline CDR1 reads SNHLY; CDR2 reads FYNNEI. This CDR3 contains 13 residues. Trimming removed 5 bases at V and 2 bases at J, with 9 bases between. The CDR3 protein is CASSRTENTEAFF. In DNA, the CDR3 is TGTGCCAGCAGTCGGACAGAAAACACTGAAGCTTTCTTT. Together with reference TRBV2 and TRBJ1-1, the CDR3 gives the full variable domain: EPEVTQTPSHQVTQMGQEVILRCVPISNHLYFYWYRQILGQKVEFLVSFYNNEISEKSEIFDDQFSVERPDGSNFTLKIRSTKLEDSAMYFCASSRTENTEAFFGQGTRLTVV.

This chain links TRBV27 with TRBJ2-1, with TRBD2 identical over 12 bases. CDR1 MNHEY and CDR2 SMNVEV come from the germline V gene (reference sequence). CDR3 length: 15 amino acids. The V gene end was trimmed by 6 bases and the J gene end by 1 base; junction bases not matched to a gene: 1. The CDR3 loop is CASSLAGGSYNEQFF. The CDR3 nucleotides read TGTGCCAGCAGCCTAGCGGGGGGGTCCTACAATGAGCAGTTCTTC.

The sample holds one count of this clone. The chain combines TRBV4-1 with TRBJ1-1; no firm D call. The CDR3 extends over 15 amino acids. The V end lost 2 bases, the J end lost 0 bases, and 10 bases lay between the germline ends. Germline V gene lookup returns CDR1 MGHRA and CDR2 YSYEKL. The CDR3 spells CASSQMDGLNTEAFF. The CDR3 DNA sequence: TGCGCCAGCAGCCAAATGGACGGACTGAACACTGAAGCTTTCTTT.

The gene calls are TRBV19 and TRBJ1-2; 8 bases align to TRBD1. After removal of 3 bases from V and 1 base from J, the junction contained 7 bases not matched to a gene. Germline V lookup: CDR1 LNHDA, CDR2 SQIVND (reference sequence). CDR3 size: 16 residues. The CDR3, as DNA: TGTGCCAGTAGTATCGACAGGGGACCCTTTAACTATGGCTACACCTTC. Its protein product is CASSIDRGPFNYGYTF. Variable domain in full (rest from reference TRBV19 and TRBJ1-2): DGGITQSPKYLFRKEGQNVTLSCEQNLNHDAMYWYRQDPGQGLRLIYYSQIVNDFQKGDIAEGYSVSREKKESFPLTVTSAQKNPTAFYLCASSIDRGPFNYGYTFGSGTRLTVV.

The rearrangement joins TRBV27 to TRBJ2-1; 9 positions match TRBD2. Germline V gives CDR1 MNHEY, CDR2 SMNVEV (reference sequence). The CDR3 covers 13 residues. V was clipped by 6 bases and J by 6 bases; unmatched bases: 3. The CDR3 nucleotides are TGTGCCAGCAGGCCTAGCGGGATCAATGAGCAGTTCTTC. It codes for CASRPSGINEQFF.

CDR3 residues: CASSESDYEQYF. Here the CDR3 DNA reads TGTGCCAGCAGTGAATCTGACTACGAGCAGTACTTC. The chain has TRBV6-1 and TRBJ2-7, with D hard to call. V was shortened by 2 bases and J by 3 bases, with 5 bases between the two germline ends. Per germline, CDR1 MNHNS and CDR2 SASEGT. The CDR3 totals 12 residues.

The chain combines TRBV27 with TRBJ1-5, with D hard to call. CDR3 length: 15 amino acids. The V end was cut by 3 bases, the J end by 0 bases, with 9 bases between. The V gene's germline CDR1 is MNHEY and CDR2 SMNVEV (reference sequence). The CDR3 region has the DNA TGTGCCAGCAGTTTTTCCAGTAATAGCAATCAGCCCCAGCATTTT. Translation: CASSFSSNSNQPQHF.

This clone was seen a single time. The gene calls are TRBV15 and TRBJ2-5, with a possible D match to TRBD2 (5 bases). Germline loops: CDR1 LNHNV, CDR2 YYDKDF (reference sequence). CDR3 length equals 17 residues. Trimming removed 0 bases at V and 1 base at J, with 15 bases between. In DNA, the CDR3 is TGTGCCACCAGCAGAGATTCGGCTAGCCTCACCCAAGAGACCCAGTACTTC. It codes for CATSRDSASLTQETQYF.

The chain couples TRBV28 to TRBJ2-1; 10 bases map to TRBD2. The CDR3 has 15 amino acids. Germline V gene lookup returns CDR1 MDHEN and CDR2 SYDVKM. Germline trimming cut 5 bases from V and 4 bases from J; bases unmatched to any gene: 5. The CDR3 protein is CASSPGLAFYNEQFF. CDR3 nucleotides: TGTGCCAGCAGTCCGGGACTAGCGTTTTACAATGAGCAGTTCTTC.

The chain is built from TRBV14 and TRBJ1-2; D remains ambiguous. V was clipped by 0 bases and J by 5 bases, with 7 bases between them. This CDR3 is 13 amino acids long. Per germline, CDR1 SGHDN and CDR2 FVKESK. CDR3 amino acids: CASSQDRRYGYTF. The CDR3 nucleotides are TGTGCCAGCAGCCAAGATAGAAGATATGGCTACACCTTC.

CDR3 in DNA: TGTGCCAGCAGCTCCAAGACTAGCGGGGAGGACAATGAGCAGTTCTTC. Protein product: CASSSKTSGEDNEQFF. The rearrangement links TRBV7-9 to TRBJ2-1; 11 positions agree with TRBD2. CDR1 SEHNR and CDR2 FQNEAQ come from the germline V gene (reference sequence). The CDR3 spans 16 residues. The V gene end was trimmed by 4 bases and the J gene end by 5 bases; junction bases not matched to a gene: 7.

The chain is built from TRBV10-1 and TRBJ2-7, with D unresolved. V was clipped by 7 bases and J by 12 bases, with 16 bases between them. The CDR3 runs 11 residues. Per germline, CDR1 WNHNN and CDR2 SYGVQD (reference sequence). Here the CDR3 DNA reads TGCGCCAGCACAGATATCGGACCTTTGTACTTC. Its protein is CASTDIGPLYF.

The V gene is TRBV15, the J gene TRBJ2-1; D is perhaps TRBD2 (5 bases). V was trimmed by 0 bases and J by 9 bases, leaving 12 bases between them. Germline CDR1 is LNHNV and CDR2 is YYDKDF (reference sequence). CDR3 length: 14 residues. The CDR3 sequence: CATSREDSTGEQFF. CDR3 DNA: TGTGCCACCAGCAGAGAGGACTCCACTGGTGAGCAGTTCTTC.